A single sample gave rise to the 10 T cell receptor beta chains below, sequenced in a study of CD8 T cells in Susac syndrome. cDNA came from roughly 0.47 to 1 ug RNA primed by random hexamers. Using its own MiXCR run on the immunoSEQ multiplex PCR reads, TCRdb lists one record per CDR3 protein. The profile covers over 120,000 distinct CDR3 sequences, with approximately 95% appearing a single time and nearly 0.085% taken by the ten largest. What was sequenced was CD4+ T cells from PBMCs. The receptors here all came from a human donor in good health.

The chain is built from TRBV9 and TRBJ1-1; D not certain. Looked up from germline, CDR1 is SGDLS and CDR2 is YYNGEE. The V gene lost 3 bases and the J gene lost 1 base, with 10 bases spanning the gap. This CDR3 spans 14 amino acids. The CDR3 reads CASSERTENTEAFF. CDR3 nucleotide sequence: TGTGCCAGCAGCGAGAGGACGGAGAACACTGAAGCTTTCTTT.

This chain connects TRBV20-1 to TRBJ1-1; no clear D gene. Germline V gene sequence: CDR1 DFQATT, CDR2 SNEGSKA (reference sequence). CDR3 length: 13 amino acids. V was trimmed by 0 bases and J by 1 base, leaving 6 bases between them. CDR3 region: CSARDRQNTEAFF. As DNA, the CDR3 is TGCAGTGCTAGAGATAGACAGAACACTGAAGCTTTCTTT.

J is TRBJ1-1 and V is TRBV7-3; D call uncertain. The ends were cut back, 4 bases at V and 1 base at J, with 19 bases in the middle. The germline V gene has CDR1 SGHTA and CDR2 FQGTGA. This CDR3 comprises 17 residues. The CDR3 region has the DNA TGTGCCAGCAGCTCTAGGTCCCTTGGCACGGCGAACACTGAAGCTTTCTTT. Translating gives CASSSRSLGTANTEAFF.

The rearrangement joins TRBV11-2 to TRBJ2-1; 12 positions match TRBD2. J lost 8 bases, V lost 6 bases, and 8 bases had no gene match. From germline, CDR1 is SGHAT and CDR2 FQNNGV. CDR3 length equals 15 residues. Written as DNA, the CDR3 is TGTGCCAGCAGTTCGACTAGCGGGAGTTTCTATGAGCAGTTCTTC. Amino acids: CASSSTSGSFYEQFF.

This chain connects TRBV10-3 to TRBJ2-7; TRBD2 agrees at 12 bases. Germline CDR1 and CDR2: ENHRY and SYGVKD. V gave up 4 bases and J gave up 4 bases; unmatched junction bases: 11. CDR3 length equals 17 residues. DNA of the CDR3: TGTGCCATCAGTGGAGAACTAGCGGGAGGAGTTTATTACGAGCAGTACTTC. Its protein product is CAISGELAGGVYYEQYF.

CDR3 bases: TGCAGTGCTAGAGAACTTAGGACTAGCGGAAACAATGAGCAGTTCTTC. Its protein product is CSARELRTSGNNEQFF. The chain combines TRBV20-1 with TRBJ2-1, with 10 bases fitting TRBD2. The CDR3 has 16 amino acids. Germline V gene data show CDR1 as DFQATT and CDR2 as SNEGSKA (reference sequence). V lost 0 bases and J lost 5; bases outside the gene matches: 7.

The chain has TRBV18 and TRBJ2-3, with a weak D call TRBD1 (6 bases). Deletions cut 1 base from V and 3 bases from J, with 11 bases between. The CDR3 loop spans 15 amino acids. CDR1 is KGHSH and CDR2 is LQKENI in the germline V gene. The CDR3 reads CASSPRQGRTDTQYF. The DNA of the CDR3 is TGTGCCAGCTCACCACGGCAGGGGCGAACAGATACGCAGTATTTT. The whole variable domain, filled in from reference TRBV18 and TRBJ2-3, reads NAGVMQNPRHLVRRRGQEARLRCSPMKGHSHVYWYRQLPEEGLKFMVYLQKENIIDESGMPKERFSAEFPKEGPSILRIQQVVRGDSAAYFCASSPRQGRTDTQYFGPGTRLTVL.

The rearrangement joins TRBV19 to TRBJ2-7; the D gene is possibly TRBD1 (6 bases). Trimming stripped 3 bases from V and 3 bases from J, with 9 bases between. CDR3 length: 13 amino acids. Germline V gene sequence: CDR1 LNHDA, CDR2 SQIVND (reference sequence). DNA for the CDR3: TGTGCCAGTAGTATTGAAGGGGGCTACGAGCAGTACTTC. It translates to CASSIEGGYEQYF. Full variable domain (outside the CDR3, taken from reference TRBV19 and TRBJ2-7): DGGITQSPKYLFRKEGQNVTLSCEQNLNHDAMYWYRQDPGQGLRLIYYSQIVNDFQKGDIAEGYSVSREKKESFPLTVTSAQKNPTAFYLCASSIEGGYEQYFGPGTRLTVT.

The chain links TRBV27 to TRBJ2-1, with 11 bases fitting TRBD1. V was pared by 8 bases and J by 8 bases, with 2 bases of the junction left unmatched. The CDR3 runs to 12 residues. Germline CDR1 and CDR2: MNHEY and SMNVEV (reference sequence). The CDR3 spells CASGDRGDEQFF. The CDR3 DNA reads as TGTGCCAGCGGGGACAGGGGGGATGAGCAGTTCTTC.

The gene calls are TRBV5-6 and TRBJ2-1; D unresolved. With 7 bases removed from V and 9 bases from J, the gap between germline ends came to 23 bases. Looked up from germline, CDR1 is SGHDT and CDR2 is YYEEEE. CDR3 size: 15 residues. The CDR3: CASGKFDFLMGEQFF. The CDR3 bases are TGTGCCAGCGGTAAATTCGATTTTCTGATGGGTGAGCAGTTCTTC.